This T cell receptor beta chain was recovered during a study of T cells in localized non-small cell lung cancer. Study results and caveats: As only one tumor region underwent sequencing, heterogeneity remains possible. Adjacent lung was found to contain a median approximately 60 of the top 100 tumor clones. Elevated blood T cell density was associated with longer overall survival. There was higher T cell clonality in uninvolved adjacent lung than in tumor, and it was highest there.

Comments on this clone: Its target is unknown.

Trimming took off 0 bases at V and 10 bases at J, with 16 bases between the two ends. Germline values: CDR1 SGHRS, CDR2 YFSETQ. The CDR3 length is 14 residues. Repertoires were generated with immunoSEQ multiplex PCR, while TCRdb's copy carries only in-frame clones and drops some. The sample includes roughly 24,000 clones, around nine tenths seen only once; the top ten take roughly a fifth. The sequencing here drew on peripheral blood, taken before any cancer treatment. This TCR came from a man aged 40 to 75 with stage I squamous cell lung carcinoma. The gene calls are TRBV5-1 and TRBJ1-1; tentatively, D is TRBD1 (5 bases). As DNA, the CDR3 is TGCGCCAGCAGCTTGGACGGGGGGAACGGTGTAGCTTTCTTT. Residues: CASSLDGGNGVAFF.